Listed below are T cell receptor beta chains from one sample, sequenced in a study of shared clonotypes between healthy human individuals. Assay used: immunoSEQ multiplex PCR; TCRdb lists only in-frame clones, some missing. The sample lists about 700,000 clones, roughly 94% occurring once. The sample was naive CD8+ T cells sorted from blood. These receptors were taken from a young man in good health. Both conserved end residues are part of each CDR3. A D gene is named only where the DNA matches it firmly. Size tells how often a clone was seen (once, few, many) or the class of an expanded clone, and some rows leave it out.

D,V,size,J,DNA,CDR3
TRBD1,TRBV29-1,-,TRBJ1-3,TGCAGCGCGCGACTATCGACAGGGAGAGAAAACACCATATATTTT,CSARLSTGRENTIYF
TRBD2,TRBV19,-,TRBJ2-1,TGTGCCAGTAGTATTGGGACTAGCGGCTACAATGAGCAGTTCTTC,CASSIGTSGYNEQFF
-,TRBV4-3,-,TRBJ2-7,TGCGCCAGCAGCCAAGATTGGAGGGCCCACGAGCAGTACTTC,CASSQDWRAHEQYF
TRBD2,TRBV7-6,-,TRBJ2-1,TGTGCCAGCAGGGAGACTAGCAACAATGAGCAGTTCTTC,CASRETSNNEQFF
TRBD1,TRBV27,-,TRBJ1-5,TGTGCCAGCACGCCCGGGACAGGGGGCAATCAGCCCCAGCATTTT,CASTPGTGGNQPQHF
-,TRBV7-9,-,TRBJ2-1,TGTGCCAGCGCAGGAGGACTGTCCTACAATGAGCAGTTCTTC,CASAGGLSYNEQFF
TRBD1,TRBV10-2,once,TRBJ2-4,TGCGCCAGCAGTGGGGGGGACAGGGTGGACATTCAGTACTTC,CASSGGDRVDIQYF
-,TRBV27,-,TRBJ2-5,TGTGCCAGCAGTTGGGGGCAGGGGGGAGAGACCCAGTACTTC,CASSWGQGGETQYF
-,TRBV5-8,-,TRBJ2-5,TGTGCCAGCAGTTTTGACGGCGGGTGGGAGACCCAGTACTTC,CASSFDGGWETQYF
TRBD1,TRBV7-8,-,TRBJ2-1,TGTGCCAGCAGCTTAGTACAGGGGATGAAAATTGAGCAGTTCTTC,CASSLVQGMKIEQFF